These 14 T cell receptor beta chains were all obtained from the same sample, sequenced in a study of Ad26.COV2.S vaccination and SARS-CoV-2 variants. Indicated treatment: some 20 received Ad26.COV2.S at low or high dose, single or two shots; several received placebo; per-sample allocation not given. Collection of the samples took place on day 63 after the first injection of vaccine or placebo. This table comes from immunoSEQ multiplex PCR, and its TCRdb copy is limited to in-frame clones, with some not included. Of about 680,000 clones in the sample, more than 80% were seen once. The material was peripheral blood, obtained in a trial of Ad26.COV2.S vaccine versus placebo. The receptors here all came from a person between 18 and 65 years old who received the Ad26.COV2.S COVID-19 vaccine or a placebo.

On this clone: Other DNA variants within this sample encode the same CDR3. This chain links TRBV19 with TRBJ2-6; no reliable D call. The CDR3 loop spans 12 amino acids. V was shortened by 9 bases and J by 2 bases, with 5 bases between the two germline ends. CDR1 is LNHDA, CDR2 SQIVND, per germline (reference sequence). The CDR3 is CASTPGANVLTF. The CDR3 nucleotides are TGTGCCAGCACCCCTGGGGCCAACGTCCTGACTTTC.

V usage is TRBV11-2 and J usage is TRBJ2-1, with D maybe TRBD1 (6 bases). Looked up from germline, CDR1 is SGHAT and CDR2 is FQNNGV. Trimming took off 5 bases at V and 10 bases at J, with 15 bases between the two ends. The CDR3 is made up of 13 amino acids. In nucleotides, the CDR3 is TGTGCCAGCAGCCATGTCCCCGGACAGGAGCAGTTCTTC. It translates to CASSHVPGQEQFF.

This clone turned up a few times. This chain uses TRBV2 with TRBJ2-3; D is possibly TRBD1 (6 bases). The CDR3 is 15 residues long. The V end lost 4 bases, the J end lost 0 bases, and 11 bases lay between the germline ends. The germline gives CDR1 SNHLY, CDR2 FYNNEI. The chain's CDR3 is CASSVGQTSTDTQYF. CDR3 in DNA: TGTGCCAGCAGTGTAGGACAGACTAGCACAGATACGCAGTATTTT.

A few counts support this clone. Written as DNA, the CDR3 is TGCAGCGTTCGGGTAGGGACAGATAATTCACCCCTCCACTTT. This translates into CSVRVGTDNSPLHF. The chain has TRBV29-1 and TRBJ1-6; 7 bases line up with TRBD1. Germline values: CDR1 SQVTM, CDR2 ANQGSEA. After removal of 5 bases from V and 5 bases from J, the junction contained 6 bases not matched to a gene. This CDR3 comprises 14 residues.

V gene TRBV4-1 combines with J gene TRBJ2-5, with TRBD2 identical over 15 bases. The CDR3 length is 16 residues. The V gene end was trimmed by 3 bases and the J gene end by 3 bases; junction bases not matched to a gene: 2. Germline V gene sequence: CDR1 MGHRA, CDR2 YSYEKL. CDR3 DNA sequence: TGCGCCAGCAGCCAGGGACTAGCGGGGGGCGAAGAGACCCAGTACTTC. Its translation is CASSQGLAGGEETQYF.

The chain recombines TRBV30 with TRBJ2-3, with no clear D. V dropped 5 bases and J dropped 0 bases, with 6 bases sitting between them. Germline values: CDR1 GTSNPN, CDR2 SVGIG (reference sequence). This CDR3 is 12 amino acids long. CDR3 bases: TGTGCCTGGGAAACTAGCACAGATACGCAGTATTTT. Translation gives CAWETSTDTQYF. Full variable domain (remainder filled in from reference TRBV30 and TRBJ2-3): SQTIHQWPATLVQPVGSPLSLECTVEGTSNPNLYWYRQAAGRGLQLLFYSVGIGQISSEVPQNLSASRPQDRQFILSSKKLLLSDSGFYLCAWETSTDTQYFGPGTRLTVL.

The J gene is TRBJ2-3, the V gene TRBV12-5; 8 bases match TRBD1. The CDR3 has 14 amino acids. Germline assignment: CDR1 LGHNT and CDR2 FRNRAP. V dropped 6 bases and J dropped 2; count of bases not matched to a gene: 4. This CDR3 reads CASGPGGFTDTQYF. CDR3 in DNA: TGTGCTAGTGGCCCAGGGGGCTTCACAGATACGCAGTATTTT.

The chain employs TRBV19 and TRBJ2-5; no firm D call. The CDR3 spans 12 residues. V lost 3 bases and J lost 1, with 3 bases in between. Looked up from germline, CDR1 is LNHDA and CDR2 is SQIVND (reference sequence). The CDR3 is CASSMTQETQYF. The CDR3 bases are TGTGCCAGTAGTATGACCCAAGAGACCCAGTACTTC.

The chain recombines TRBV6-5 with TRBJ1-3; the D gene is possibly TRBD1 (6 bases). The CDR3 has 12 residues. In germline, CDR1 is MNHEY, CDR2 SVGAGI. Deletions cut 6 bases from V and 7 bases from J, with 10 bases between. The CDR3 is CASSKDRNTIYF. The DNA for the CDR3 is TGTGCCAGCAGCAAAGACAGGAACACCATATATTTT.

The rearrangement uses TRBV6-5 and TRBJ1-2; D call uncertain. Germline V gives CDR1 MNHEY, CDR2 SVGAGI. The ends were cut back, 0 bases at V and 0 bases at J, with 5 bases in the middle. The CDR3 has 14 residues. The CDR3 DNA is TGTGCCAGCAGTTACTCGAGTGCTAACTATGGCTACACCTTC. It translates to CASSYSSANYGYTF.

J is TRBJ2-7 and V is TRBV10-3, with 7 bases aligning to TRBD1. CDR1 is ENHRY, CDR2 SYGVKD, per germline. J gave up 3 bases and V 4 bases, and 9 bases lay outside the gene matches. The CDR3 runs to 15 residues. The CDR3 DNA sequence: TGTGCCATCAGTGTGCCCACAGGGGATAACTACGAGCAGTACTTC. Translation: CAISVPTGDNYEQYF.

In regard to this clone: The sample holds other DNA sequences that translate to the same CDR3. The rearrangement uses TRBV6-5 and TRBJ1-2; D gene uncertain. This CDR3 has 13 residues. Germline-derived CDR1 and CDR2 are MNHEY and SVGAGI. Trimming left V 2 bases short and J 4 bases short, with 8 bases between. The CDR3 loop is CASSYRGLYGYTF. CDR3 coding DNA: TGTGCCAGCAGTTACCGGGGTCTCTATGGCTACACCTTC.

This chain connects TRBV11-2 to TRBJ2-5; D might be TRBD1 or TRBD2, each matching 5 bases. V lost 8 bases to trimming and J lost 6 bases, with 7 bases between them. CDR1 and CDR2 (germline): SGHAT, FQNNGV. The CDR3 is 10 amino acids. Written as DNA, the CDR3 is TGTGCCAGCCAGGGACAGACCCAGTACTTC. It encodes CASQGQTQYF.

The chain is built from TRBV12-5 and TRBJ2-7, with D perhaps matching TRBD2 (6 bases). The V end was cut by 3 bases, the J end by 6 bases, with 9 bases between. Looked up from germline, CDR1 is LGHNT and CDR2 is FRNRAP. The CDR3 consists of 12 residues. The CDR3: CASGFGGAEQYF. The CDR3 DNA sequence: TGTGCTAGTGGTTTTGGCGGGGCCGAGCAGTACTTC.